This is a list of T cell receptor beta chains from one sample in a study of cytomegalovirus exposure and HLA in healthy donors. TCRdb keeps only in-frame clones here, not all; method: immunoSEQ multiplex PCR. The sample has about 130,000 clones; approximately 78% are singletons. Sequenced material: PBMCs. These receptors originate from a woman aged 45-59 years in good health and CMV-seropositive. CDR3s leave out the opening cysteine and the closing phenylalanine or tryptophan. Each record gives: V gene, J gene, CDR3 protein.

V gene: TRBV28; J gene: TRBJ1-1; CDR3 protein: ASSLGGFTEAF
V gene: TRBV9; J gene: TRBJ2-3; CDR3 protein: ASSEGTVSSTDTQY
V gene: TRBV4-2; J gene: TRBJ1-6; CDR3 protein: ASSPRDSYNSPLH
V gene: TRBV14; J gene: TRBJ2-7; CDR3 protein: ASSPLYGRRTYEQY
V gene: TRBV29-1; J gene: TRBJ2-1; CDR3 protein: SVLKGAQDEQF
V gene: TRBV5-1; J gene: TRBJ1-1; CDR3 protein: ASRDIGKTEAF
V gene: TRBV7-9; J gene: TRBJ1-1; CDR3 protein: SSSLAGQGRAAF
V gene: TRBV5-1; J gene: TRBJ2-3; CDR3 protein: ASSFRLQSGSDTDTQY
V gene: TRBV10-3; J gene: TRBJ1-1; CDR3 protein: AIREGRDTEAF
V gene: TRBV30; J gene: TRBJ2-3; CDR3 protein: ASAGTSGTDTQY
V gene: TRBV7-9; J gene: TRBJ1-1; CDR3 protein: ASGRGTLNTEAF
V gene: TRBV7-6; J gene: TRBJ1-5; CDR3 protein: ASSADSNQPQH
V gene: TRBV11-1; J gene: TRBJ2-3; CDR3 protein: ASGGSTDTQY
V gene: TRBV15; J gene: TRBJ2-1; CDR3 protein: ATSRRGVPEQF
V gene: TRBV10-1; J gene: TRBJ1-1; CDR3 protein: ASSGGGDTEAF
V gene: TRBV27; J gene: TRBJ2-7; CDR3 protein: ASSWDRGYEQY
V gene: TRBV10-1; J gene: TRBJ2-7; CDR3 protein: ASSELALAGNDEQY
V gene: TRBV28; J gene: TRBJ1-5; CDR3 protein: ASSLWAGILNQPQH
V gene: TRBV5-6; J gene: TRBJ1-2; CDR3 protein: ASSPTGVPGYT
V gene: TRBV28; J gene: TRBJ2-7; CDR3 protein: ASSLSGPTYEQY
V gene: TRBV6-1; J gene: TRBJ1-6; CDR3 protein: ASSDSPSYNSPLH
V gene: TRBV9; J gene: TRBJ1-4; CDR3 protein: ASSRQGDGDEKLF
V gene: TRBV7-9; J gene: TRBJ2-4; CDR3 protein: ASSAIAGGNIQY